The clone carrying this TCR beta chain has only one observation. Sequencing used immunoSEQ multiplex PCR; TCRdb keeps in-frame clones, though not all of them. The data contain tens of thousands of clones, 65% to 90% of them seen just once; the ten biggest clones take up approximately 10%. This entry comes from a study of T cell responses to AZD1222 COVID-19 vaccine. Sequenced material: peripheral blood, taken 28 days after the second AZD1222 dose. The source is an adult who received the AZD1222 COVID-19 vaccine.

The CDR3 loop reads CAWSVGTGHGYTF. The CDR3 DNA reads as TGTGCCTGGAGTGTGGGGACAGGGCATGGCTACACCTTC. The V and J genes are TRBV30 and TRBJ1-2, with 9 positions matching TRBD1. The V gene end was trimmed by 0 bases and the J gene end by 6 bases; junction bases not matched to a gene: 2. In germline, CDR1 is GTSNPN, CDR2 SVGIG (reference sequence). This CDR3 contains 13 residues.